One sample yielded the 26 T cell receptor beta chains listed below, sequenced in a study of CXCR3-negative and CXCR3-positive naive CD8 T cells. In preparing the TRB cDNA libraries, 5' RACE with UMI labels was used. No DNA is given; TCRdb re-called the 5' RACE reads and lists each CDR3 protein once. The sample data list 130,000 or so distinct CDR3 sequences. The sample consisted of naive CXCR3- CD8+ T cells from blood. The subset was: CD45RO-CCR7+CD27+CD95- naive CD8+ T cells lacking CXCR3 (TNR3-). These receptors were obtained from a human donor in good health. Some clones in this sample may be carry-over from other donors' samples.

The chain joins TRBV7-9 to TRBJ2-7. This CDR3 is 16 amino acids long. CDR1 is SEHNR and CDR2 is FQNEAQ in the germline V gene (reference sequence). The CDR3 is CASSSSSKLGDYEQYF.

The CDR3 region is CASRKIVEGSEQYF. The chain has TRBV5-1 and TRBJ2-7; as DNA is missing, the TRBD2 call by TCRdb cannot be tested. Germline loops: CDR1 SGHRS, CDR2 YFSETQ. CDR3 length equals 14 residues.

The rearrangement links TRBV4-2 to TRBJ2-7; TCRdb designates TRBD1, a call that cannot be tested without DNA. CDR1 is LGHNA and CDR2 is YNFKEQ in the germline V gene. The CDR3 consists of 15 residues. This CDR3 reads CASSYLGTGDYEQYF.

The genes are TRBV28 and TRBJ2-3; with no DNA, the TCRdb D assignment of TRBD1 cannot be verified. The CDR3 totals 13 residues. Germline CDR1 and CDR2: MDHEN and SYDVKM. CDR3 protein: CASSLTVTDTQYF.

The chain carries TRBV20-1 and TRBJ1-2; lacking DNA, the TRBD1 call made by TCRdb goes unchecked. This CDR3 contains 16 residues. From germline, CDR1 is DFQATT and CDR2 SNEGSKA (reference sequence). The CDR3 here is CSARVPGQGANYGYTF.

The chain links TRBV7-9 to TRBJ2-5; absent DNA, TCRdb's TRBD1 call cannot be checked. Per germline, CDR1 SEHNR and CDR2 FQNEAQ (reference sequence). The CDR3 contains 14 residues. CDR3 sequence: CASSSRTGRETQYF.

This chain joins TRBV11-2 and TRBJ2-1; TCRdb proposes TRBD2, but this gene call is untestable without DNA. The CDR3 totals 13 residues. Germline V gene lookup returns CDR1 SGHAT and CDR2 FQNNGV. Here the CDR3 reads CASSLPSGDERFF.

The chain is built from TRBV29-1 and TRBJ1-2; TCRdb designates TRBD1, a call that cannot be tested without DNA. The CDR3 is made up of 13 amino acids. Germline loops: CDR1 SQVTM, CDR2 ANQGSEA. The CDR3 here is CSVEGQGNYGYTF.

The J gene is TRBJ1-1, the V gene TRBV14. The CDR3 is 15 amino acids. Germline V gene lookup returns CDR1 SGHDN and CDR2 FVKESK. CDR3 sequence reads: CASSQDLQLNTEAFF.

The V gene is TRBV7-2, the J gene TRBJ1-2; TCRdb names TRBD1, which stays unverified in the absence of DNA. The germline gives CDR1 SGHTA, CDR2 FQGNSA. The CDR3 contains 15 residues. The CDR3 is CASSYGTGFNYGYTF.

The V call is TRBV20-1, the J call TRBJ1-1. The CDR3 is 12 residues long. Looked up from germline, CDR1 is DFQATT and CDR2 is SNEGSKA (reference sequence). The CDR3 reads CSASLGDTEAFF.

The rearrangement joins TRBV13 to TRBJ2-3. The CDR3 consists of 12 residues. The germline V gene has CDR1 PRHDT and CDR2 FYEKMQ (reference sequence). This CDR3 reads CASSLRTDTQYF.

The gene calls are TRBV28 and TRBJ1-3. This CDR3 is built from 13 residues. CDR1 MDHEN and CDR2 SYDVKM come from the germline V gene. CDR3 sequence reads: CASSFGSGNTIYF.

V gene TRBV12-3 or TRBV12-4 combines with J gene TRBJ1-3. The CDR3 covers 15 residues. The CDR3 sequence: CASSLALIAGNTIYF.

This sequence joins TRBV5-1 and TRBJ2-7. This CDR3 is built from 11 residues. CDR1 SGHRS and CDR2 YFSETQ come from the germline V gene. The CDR3 protein is CASSLVGEQYF.

The rearrangement joins TRBV28 to TRBJ2-7; TCRdb's D call of TRBD2 is untestable without DNA. The CDR3 is 17 amino acids. Per the germline V gene, CDR1 is MDHEN and CDR2 is SYDVKM. CDR3 region: CASTQSWTSGRLDEQYF.

The rearrangement links TRBV4-3 to TRBJ1-1. This CDR3 has 11 residues. The germline gives CDR1 LGHNA, CDR2 YSLEER. The CDR3 loop is CASSQLGEAFF.

CDR3 in amino acids: CSVGDGYEKLFF. The chain joins TRBV29-1 to TRBJ1-4; no DNA is available, so the TRBD1 call from TCRdb remains unchecked. CDR3 length: 12 amino acids. Germline values: CDR1 SQVTM, CDR2 ANQGSEA. The whole variable domain, remainder taken from reference TRBV29-1 and TRBJ1-4, is SAVISQKPSRDICQRGTSLTIQCQVDSQVTMMFWYRQQPGQSLTLIATANQGSEATYESGFVIDKFPISRPNLTFSTLTVSNMSPEDSSIYLCSVGDGYEKLFFGSGTQLSVL.

V gene TRBV7-9 combines with J gene TRBJ2-1. Germline V gene data show CDR1 as SEHNR and CDR2 as FQNEAQ (reference sequence). The CDR3 length is 14 residues. CDR3 amino acids: CASSSRVGNNEQFF.

The genes are TRBV7-9 and TRBJ2-4; TCRdb returns TRBD1, unconfirmable since there is no DNA. The CDR3 length is 17 residues. Germline V CDR1 and CDR2: SEHNR, FQNEAQ (reference sequence). CDR3 region: CASSLGGAGLAKNIQYF.

The chain is built from TRBV19 and TRBJ2-7. The germline V gene encodes CDR1 LNHDA and CDR2 SQIVND (reference sequence). This CDR3 has 15 amino acids. The CDR3 loop reads CASSISEAATYEQYF.

V is TRBV29-1 and J is TRBJ2-2; TCRdb lists TRBD1, though no DNA is available to test this call. CDR1 and CDR2 (germline): SQVTM, ANQGSEA. The CDR3 totals 13 residues. This CDR3 reads CSVVSGDTGELFF.

The chain recombines TRBV27 with TRBJ2-3; TCRdb names TRBD2, which stays unverified in the absence of DNA. The CDR3 is made up of 15 amino acids. Germline V gene data show CDR1 as MNHEY and CDR2 as SMNVEV (reference sequence). CDR3 sequence: CASSPRRGITDTQYF.

The chain combines TRBV28 with TRBJ1-1. CDR1 is MDHEN, CDR2 SYDVKM, per germline. This CDR3 is built from 14 residues. The CDR3 protein is CASRTRTGNTEAFF.

The rearrangement joins TRBV2 to TRBJ2-7; the TCRdb D gene call, TRBD2, has no DNA to confirm it. CDR1 and CDR2 from the germline V gene are SNHLY and FYNNEI. The CDR3 contains 15 residues. The CDR3 protein is CAGSLLAGVNYEQYF.

This CDR3 is CASSEIPGELFF. The chain recombines TRBV2 with TRBJ2-2. Germline V lookup: CDR1 SNHLY, CDR2 FYNNEI. The length of the CDR3 is 12 residues.